Listed here are 19 T cell receptor beta chains from one sample, sequenced in a study of T cell responses to AZD1222 COVID-19 vaccine. The data were produced by immunoSEQ multiplex PCR, yet TCRdb's version contains in-frame clones alone and is incomplete. The sample gives 150,000 or so clones, just over 85% of which show up once; about 20% is in the top ten. The starting material was peripheral blood, obtained on day 0 of AZD1222 vaccination. The source of these receptors is an adult in good health.

The chain links TRBV4-3 to TRBJ2-4; D remains ambiguous. CDR1 LGHNA and CDR2 YSLEER come from the germline V gene. Trimming removed 0 bases from V and 7 bases from J, with 13 bases in between. The CDR3 covers 15 residues. CDR3 residues: CASSQDLIMRNIQYF. The CDR3 nucleotides are TGCGCCAGCAGCCAAGACCTCATAATGAGGAACATTCAGTACTTC.

The chain uses TRBV5-1 and TRBJ1-1; no reliable D call. Per the germline V gene, CDR1 is SGHRS and CDR2 is YFSETQ. The CDR3 totals 12 residues. V was pared by 4 bases and J by 4 bases, with 8 bases between. DNA for the CDR3: TGCGCCAGCAGCGGGGTTAGCACTGAAGCTTTCTTT. Translated: CASSGVSTEAFF.

This clone has a handful of counts. The gene calls are TRBV19 and TRBJ2-7, with D perhaps matching TRBD2 (5 bases). The CDR3 totals 17 residues. The germline V and J ends were trimmed by 1 base and 0 bases, with 16 bases remaining between them. Germline V gene sequence: CDR1 LNHDA, CDR2 SQIVND (reference sequence). In nucleotides, the CDR3 is TGTGCCAGTAGTATAGGTAGGGTGGAGCGGCCCTCCTACGAGCAGTACTTC. Translation gives CASSIGRVERPSYEQYF.

The chain recombines TRBV3-1 (or the pseudogene TRBV3-2) with TRBJ1-2; D is possibly TRBD1 (6 bases). Germline CDR1 LGHDT, CDR2 YNNKEL (reference sequence). This CDR3 region has 15 residues. V was clipped by 6 bases and J by 4 bases, with 18 bases between them. Here the CDR3 reads CASRTDEGGAYGYTF. CDR3 in DNA: TGTGCCAGCAGGACCGACGAGGGGGGAGCCTATGGCTACACCTTC.

The rearrangement links TRBV20-1 to TRBJ2-7; D gene ambiguous. The CDR3 extends over 10 amino acids. V lost 7 bases and J 4 bases, leaving 8 bases between the germline ends. Germline-derived CDR1 and CDR2 are DFQATT and SNEGSKA (reference sequence). CDR3 region: CSVVEYEQYF. CDR3 DNA sequence: TGCAGTGTGGTGGAGTACGAGCAGTACTTC.

The chain uses TRBV27 and TRBJ1-2, with TRBD1 as a possible D gene (5 bases). Germline values: CDR1 MNHEY, CDR2 SMNVEV (reference sequence). This CDR3 is 14 amino acids long. V lost 7 bases and J 6 bases, leaving 18 bases between the germline ends. CDR3 DNA sequence: TGTGCCAGCAAGGTGGGATGGGGCGAGGATGGCTACACCTTC. Translation: CASKVGWGEDGYTF.

The J gene is TRBJ1-5, the V gene TRBV18, with D unresolved. Germline values: CDR1 KGHSH, CDR2 LQKENI. The CDR3 sequence is 15 residues long. V gave up 4 bases and J gave up 1 base, with 11 bases separating them. The CDR3 DNA follows: TGTGCCAGCTCACAACGGCCAGTAAGCAATCAGCCCCAGCATTTT. Its translation is CASSQRPVSNQPQHF.

There are a few counts of this clone. The chain joins TRBV5-1 to TRBJ2-7, with TRBD2 matching 9 bases. V was clipped by 0 bases and J by 5 bases; unmatched bases: 6. The CDR3 runs to 15 residues. Germline loops: CDR1 SGHRS, CDR2 YFSETQ. The CDR3 region has the DNA TGCGCCAGCAGCTTGGAATGGACTAGCGATAACGAGCAGTACTTC. Its translation is CASSLEWTSDNEQYF.

V gene TRBV12-3 or TRBV12-4 combines with J gene TRBJ1-1; TRBD1 matches 10 bases. The CDR3 is 12 amino acids. V was pared by 4 bases and J by 10 bases, with 3 bases of the junction left unmatched. The CDR3 reads CASSSGTGVAFF. CDR3 DNA sequence: TGTGCCAGCAGTTCCGGGACAGGGGTAGCTTTCTTT.

CDR3 in DNA: TGTGCCACCAGTGGTTTACAGGTTGGCTCAGATACGCAGTATTTT. This codes for CATSGLQVGSDTQYF. This rearrangement joins TRBV24-1 to TRBJ2-3; D may be TRBD1 (5 bases). V was trimmed by 5 bases and J by 4 bases, leaving 15 bases between them. Germline lookup yields CDR1 KGHDR and CDR2 SFDVKD. This CDR3 is built from 15 residues.

The rearrangement joins TRBV5-5 to TRBJ2-3; the D gene is possibly TRBD2 (5 bases). The CDR3 is 18 amino acids. The V end lost 3 bases, the J end lost 3 bases, and 23 bases lay between the germline ends. Germline CDR1 is SGHKS and CDR2 is YYEKEE (reference sequence). CDR3 residues: CASSSNPPPGLGTDTQYF. The CDR3 region has the DNA TGTGCCAGCAGCTCCAACCCCCCCCCGGGGTTGGGGACAGATACGCAGTATTTT. The variable domain in full, completed from reference TRBV5-5 and TRBJ2-3, reads DAGVTQSPTHLIKTRGQQVTLRCSPISGHKSVSWYQQVLGQGPQFIFQYYEKEERGRGNFPDRFSARQFPNYSSELNVNALLLGDSALYLCASSSNPPPGLGTDTQYFGPGTRLTVL.

V and J are TRBV7-9 and TRBJ2-7, with TRBD2 as a possible D gene (7 bases). Germline V gene lookup returns CDR1 SEHNR and CDR2 FQNEAQ (reference sequence). V was pared by 1 base and J by 5 bases, with 12 bases between. CDR3 length: 14 residues. Here the CDR3 DNA reads TGTGCCAGCAGCTTAGTAGGCGGGGGCCACGAGCAGTACTTC. Translated, it gives CASSLVGGGHEQYF.

This chain joins TRBV11-1 and TRBJ1-2; unclear D gene. The CDR3 consists of 12 residues. Trimming left V 0 bases short and J 8 bases short, with 7 bases between. Germline V CDR1 and CDR2: SGHAT, FQDESV (reference sequence). In DNA form, the CDR3 reads TGTGCCAGCAGCTTAGCCGGGGAGGGCTACACCTTC. Translated, it gives CASSLAGEGYTF.

With respect to this clone: One end of the junction is discordant with germline, which a read error may explain. The V and J genes are TRBV7-7 and TRBJ2-2; possible D gene TRBD2, 6 bases. Germline CDR1 SSHAT, CDR2 FNYEAQ (reference sequence). This CDR3 spans 14 amino acids. This chain's CDR3 is CASSLWRETGELFF. CDR3 in DNA: TGTGCTAGCAGCTTATGGCGGGAAACCGGGGAGCTGTTTTTT.

The chain links TRBV6-4 to TRBJ2-7, with D possibly being TRBD1 or TRBD2 (5 bases each). The germline V and J ends were trimmed by 8 bases and 0 bases, with 14 bases remaining between them. The CDR3 runs 14 residues. In germline, CDR1 is MRHNA, CDR2 SNTAGT. CDR3 region: CASPEGPNSYEQYF. As DNA, the CDR3 is TGTGCCAGCCCCGAGGGGCCTAACTCCTACGAGCAGTACTTC.

V is TRBV2 and J is TRBJ1-4; the D is unclear. This CDR3 has 15 amino acids. The germline CDR1 and CDR2 sequences are SNHLY and FYNNEI. V dropped 1 base and J dropped 8 bases, with 14 bases sitting between them. The CDR3 region is CASSEGEGFWEKLFF. The CDR3 coding sequence is TGTGCCAGCAGTGAAGGGGAGGGATTCTGGGAAAAACTGTTTTTT. The full variable domain, its missing parts supplied by reference TRBV2 and TRBJ1-4, is EPEVTQTPSHQVTQMGQEVILRCVPISNHLYFYWYRQILGQKVEFLVSFYNNEISEKSEIFDDQFSVERPDGSNFTLKIRSTKLEDSAMYFCASSEGEGFWEKLFFGSGTQLSVL.

The V gene is TRBV25-1, the J gene TRBJ2-7; 7 bases agree with TRBD2. Germline V gene data show CDR1 as MGHDK and CDR2 as SYGVNS. V gave up 3 bases and J gave up 5 bases; unmatched junction bases: 7. This CDR3 spans 14 amino acids. CDR3 DNA: TGTGCCAGCAGTGACGAAGCGGGGCTGGACGAGCAGTACTTC. Translating gives CASSDEAGLDEQYF.

This clone was seen ten or more times. This chain links TRBV7-9 with TRBJ1-6; D is undetermined. The CDR3 loop spans 16 amino acids. Trimming shortened V by 1 base and J by 4 bases, and 11 bases separated the two germline ends. Germline loops: CDR1 SEHNR, CDR2 FQNEAQ (reference sequence). The CDR3 sequence is CASSLGGSQYNSPLHF. The CDR3 coding sequence is TGTGCCAGCAGCTTAGGCGGCAGTCAGTATAATTCACCCCTCCACTTT.

The chain couples TRBV7-6 to TRBJ2-2, with D possibly matching TRBD1 (5 bases). Trimming left V 5 bases short and J 4 bases short, with 17 bases between. Germline V gene data show CDR1 as SGHVS and CDR2 as FNYEAQ. The length of the CDR3 is 16 residues. DNA of the CDR3: TGTGCCAGCAGCCCGAACGTATGGGGCCCCACCGGGGAGCTGTTTTTT. Translating it yields CASSPNVWGPTGELFF.